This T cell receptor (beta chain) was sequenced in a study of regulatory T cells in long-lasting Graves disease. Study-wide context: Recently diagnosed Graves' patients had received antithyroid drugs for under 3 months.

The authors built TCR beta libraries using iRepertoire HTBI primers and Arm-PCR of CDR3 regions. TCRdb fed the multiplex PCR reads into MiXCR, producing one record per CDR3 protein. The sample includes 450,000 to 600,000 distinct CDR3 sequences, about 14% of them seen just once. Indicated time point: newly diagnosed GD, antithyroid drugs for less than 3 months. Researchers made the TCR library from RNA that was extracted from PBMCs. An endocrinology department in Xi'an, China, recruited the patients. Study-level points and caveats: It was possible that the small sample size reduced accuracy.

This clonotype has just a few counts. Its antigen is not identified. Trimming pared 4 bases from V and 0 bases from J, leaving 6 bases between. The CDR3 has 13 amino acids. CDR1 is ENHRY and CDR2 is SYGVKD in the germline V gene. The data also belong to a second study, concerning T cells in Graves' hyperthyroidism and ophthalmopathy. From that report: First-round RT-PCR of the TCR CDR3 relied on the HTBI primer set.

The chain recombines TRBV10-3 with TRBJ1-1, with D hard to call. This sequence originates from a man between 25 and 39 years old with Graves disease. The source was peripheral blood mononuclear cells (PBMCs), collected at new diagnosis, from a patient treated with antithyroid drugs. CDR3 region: CAISGSLNTEAFF. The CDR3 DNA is TGTGCCATCAGTGGCTCCCTGAACACTGAAGCTTTCTTT.